A few counts support the clone carrying this T cell receptor (beta chain). This sample was taken from a study of cytomegalovirus exposure and HLA in healthy donors. Everyone who donated was a healthy bone marrow donor. In the PCR, 60 Vbeta and 13 Jbeta primers were used. TCRdb's copy holds only in-frame clones and misses some; the assay was immunoSEQ multiplex PCR. The sample has 95,000 to 150,000 clones; roughly 82% are singletons. This receptor was obtained from a middle-aged woman in good health and CMV-seropositive. Sequenced: PBMCs.

CDR3 residues: CATAGLAGYNEQFF. The CDR3 region has the DNA TGTGCCACCGCTGGATTAGCGGGCTACAATGAGCAGTTCTTC. The V call is TRBV2, the J call TRBJ2-1; 7 nucleotides line up with TRBD2. V gave up 10 bases and J gave up 3 bases; unmatched junction bases: 9. Germline-derived CDR1 and CDR2 are SNHLY and FYNNEI. The CDR3 has 14 amino acids.